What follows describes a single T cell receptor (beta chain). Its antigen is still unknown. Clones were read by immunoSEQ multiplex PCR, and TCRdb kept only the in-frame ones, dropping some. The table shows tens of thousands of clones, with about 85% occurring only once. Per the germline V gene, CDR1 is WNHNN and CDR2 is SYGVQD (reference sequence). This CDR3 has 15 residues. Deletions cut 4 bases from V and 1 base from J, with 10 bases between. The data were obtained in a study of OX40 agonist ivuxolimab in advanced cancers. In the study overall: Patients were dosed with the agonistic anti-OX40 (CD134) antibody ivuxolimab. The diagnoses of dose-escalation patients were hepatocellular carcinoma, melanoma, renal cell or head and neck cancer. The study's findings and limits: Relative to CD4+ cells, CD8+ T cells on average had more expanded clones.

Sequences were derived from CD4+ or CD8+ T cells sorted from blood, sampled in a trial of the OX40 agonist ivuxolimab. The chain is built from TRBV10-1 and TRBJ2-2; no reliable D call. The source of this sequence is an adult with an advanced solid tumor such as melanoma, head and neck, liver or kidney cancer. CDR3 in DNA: TGCGCCAGCAGTGTTTTCCCAGGGAACACCGGGGAGCTGTTTTTT. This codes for CASSVFPGNTGELFF.